This T cell receptor (beta chain) was identified during a study of graft-versus-host responses after intestinal transplantation. General study points: GvH clonotypes were identified within recipient marrow, with a subset emerging first in ileum or blood.

Data came from immunoSEQ multiplex PCR; TCRdb stores just in-frame clones and leaves some out. This table has tens of thousands of clones, 91% appearing once. There are 15 residues in the CDR3. The germline V and J ends were trimmed by 0 bases and 4 bases, with 10 bases remaining between them. Per germline, CDR1 SGDLS and CDR2 YYNGEE. In the case of this clone: Its antigen is unidentified.

This receptor was obtained from a human donor who received an intestinal transplant. This chain connects TRBV9 to TRBJ2-2; possible D gene TRBD1, 5 bases. The specimen comprised unstimulated CD4+ T cells sorted from spleen or lymph node cells, sampled before intestinal transplant. CDR3 in DNA: TGTGCCAGCAGCGTAGGCAGGGCATCCACCGGGGAGCTGTTTTTT. Its translation is CASSVGRASTGELFF.